This paragraph reports one TCR beta chain. This record belongs to a study of blood T cell repertoires in COVID-19. At the level of the study: COVID-19 samples, acute and convalescent, were from the United States, Italy and Spain.

Authors' data handling: Reference gene primer amplification gave estimated nucleated cell counts. The method was immunoSEQ multiplex PCR; TCRdb's version includes in-frame clones alone and lacks a portion of them. The DNA was the basis for D and trimming; V, J and clone size are from that table. The sample records 260,000 or so clones, roughly 87% being singletons. Germline CDR1 and CDR2: SGHRS and YFSETQ. The CDR3 is 13 residues long. Trimming pared 0 bases from V and 4 bases from J, leaving 6 bases between. The sequenced sample consisted of peripheral blood. The genes are TRBV5-1 and TRBJ2-3; D uncertain. This receptor was obtained from a human donor in a cohort sampled during active COVID-19. The chain's CDR3 is CASSLAGADTQYF. The DNA of the CDR3 is TGCGCCAGCAGCTTGGCCGGAGCAGATACGCAGTATTTT. The whole variable domain, remainder taken from reference TRBV5-1 and TRBJ2-3, is KAGVTQTPRYLIKTRGQQVTLSCSPISGHRSVSWYQQTPGQGLQFLFEYFSETQRNKGNFPGRFSGRQFSNSRSEMNVSTLELGDSALYLCASSLAGADTQYFGPGTRLTVL.